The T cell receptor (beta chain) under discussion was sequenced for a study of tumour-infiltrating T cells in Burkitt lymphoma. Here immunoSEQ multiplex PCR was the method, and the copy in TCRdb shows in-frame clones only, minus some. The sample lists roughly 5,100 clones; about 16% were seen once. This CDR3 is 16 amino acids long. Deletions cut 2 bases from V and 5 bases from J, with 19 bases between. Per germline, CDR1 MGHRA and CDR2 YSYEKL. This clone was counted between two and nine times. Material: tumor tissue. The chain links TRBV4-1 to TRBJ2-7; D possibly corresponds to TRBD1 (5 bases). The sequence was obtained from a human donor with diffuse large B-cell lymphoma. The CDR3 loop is CASSQRLPALGDEQYF. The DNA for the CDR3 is TGCGCCAGCAGCCAACGGCTTCCGGCCCTAGGGGACGAGCAGTACTTC.